A selection of T cell receptor beta chains follows, all from one sample in a study of immune heterogeneity within non-small cell lung tumors. TCRdb redid the calling of the multiplex PCR reads with MiXCR, one entry per CDR3 protein. The sample lists some 14,000 distinct CDR3 sequences, 25% to 35% occurring once. Sequenced input: lung tumor tissue. The receptors derive from a middle-aged man with non-small cell lung cancer. The conserved cysteine and the conserved F or W are not part of the CDR3 here.

v_gene	j_gene	CDR3aa
TRBV18	TRBJ1-5	ASSPGQGGQPQH
TRBV19	TRBJ1-5	ASNVQVGQPQH
TRBV27	TRBJ2-5	VSSPKKLAGGRETQY
TRBV20-1	TRBJ2-7	SAPASGTSYEQY
TRBV30	TRBJ2-1	ARSSGVAGDLF
TRBV7-9	TRBJ2-3	AISSQGAYTDTQY
TRBV10-2	TRBJ2-7	ASKASGTYEQY
TRBV11-3	TRBJ2-3	ASSLGQPRHTQY
TRBV2	TRBJ2-2	ASSAKPDTGGLF
TRBV19	TRBJ2-7	ASSPRGLNEQY
TRBV9	TRBJ1-4	ASSVGESTNEKLF
TRBV7-7	TRBJ2-5	ASSPGLAGGETQY
TRBV5-4	TRBJ1-6	ASSLNPGGFYNSPLH
TRBV7-9	TRBJ2-1	ASSSADSYNEQF
TRBV20-1	TRBJ1-6	SARVRVQDNSPLD
TRBV25-1	TRBJ1-1	ASSQGGAGTEAF
TRBV11-2	TRBJ2-1	ASSPLAGSYNEQF
TRBV30	TRBJ2-5	AYSLKTQY
TRBV7-2	TRBJ1-3	ASSLSRGTGNTIY
TRBV28	TRBJ1-5	ASSLPGQGANQPQH
TRBV29-1	TRBJ2-7	SVEGVAIGEQY
TRBV7-9	TRBJ2-3	ASSLSAGGGTDTQY
TRBV20-1	TRBJ1-2	SASYGNYGYT
TRBV11-3	TRBJ2-6	ASRPLSGANVLT
TRBV11-3	TRBJ2-1	ASSLNQLVTEQF
TRBV11-2	TRBJ2-2	ASSLVPSSGGELF
TRBV19	TRBJ2-5	ASSIGGIAYQETQY
TRBV18	TRBJ2-7	ASSPDNSRLY
TRBV20-1	TRBJ2-1	SAGGAGGRTNEQF
TRBV19	TRBJ2-5	ASSGPGQGASVVETQY
TRBV6-1	TRBJ1-3	ASSLISGNTIY
TRBV4-2	TRBJ2-7	ASSPISVRGTSGRWSYEQY
TRBV2	TRBJ2-7	ASTPGAAYEQY
TRBV2	TRBJ1-2	ASSRHDGYT
TRBV19	TRBJ1-1	ASIIEDRAGTEAF
TRBV6-6	TRBJ1-4	ASSYPDPNEKLF
TRBV9	TRBJ2-5	ARSVVRGGQETQY
TRBV7-9	TRBJ2-7	ASSRFGQGNSYVDEQY
TRBV6-1	TRBJ1-2	ASSQGMGGYT
TRBV11-2	TRBJ1-1	ASMIGRTEAF
TRBV6-6	TRBJ2-5	ASSYRGSPQETQY
TRBV29-1	TRBJ2-1	SVERAGEQF